This TCR beta chain appears in the sequencing data of a study of blood T cell repertoires in COVID-19. Study overall: The samples span acute and convalescent COVID-19 from the United States, Italy and Spain.

The study drew participants aged roughly 18 to 89 years from some 25 US areas. Participant-reported clinical history was the basis for cohort assignment. The CDR3 consists of 15 residues. Germline trimming cut 6 bases from V and 1 base from J; bases unmatched to any gene: 4. CDR1 and CDR2 (germline): MNHEY, SVGAGI. Original data processing: Amplification of reference gene primers provided the estimated nucleated cell counts. Data came from immunoSEQ multiplex PCR; TCRdb stores just in-frame clones and leaves some out. V and J calls plus clone size are reproduced from that table; the DNA served to infer D and trimming. This table holds approximately 150,000 clones, roughly 87% found once. This clone was counted a single time.

The chain links TRBV6-5 to TRBJ2-7; TRBD2 aligns across 12 bases. The clonotype was recovered from a human donor with acute COVID-19. The donor label of this sample is uncertain. The sample taken for sequencing was PBMCs or T cells enriched from blood (not recorded which). CDR3 in DNA: TGTGCCAGCAGCCAACTAGCGGGGGGATCCTACGAGCAGTACTTC. Amino acid sequence: CASSQLAGGSYEQYF.